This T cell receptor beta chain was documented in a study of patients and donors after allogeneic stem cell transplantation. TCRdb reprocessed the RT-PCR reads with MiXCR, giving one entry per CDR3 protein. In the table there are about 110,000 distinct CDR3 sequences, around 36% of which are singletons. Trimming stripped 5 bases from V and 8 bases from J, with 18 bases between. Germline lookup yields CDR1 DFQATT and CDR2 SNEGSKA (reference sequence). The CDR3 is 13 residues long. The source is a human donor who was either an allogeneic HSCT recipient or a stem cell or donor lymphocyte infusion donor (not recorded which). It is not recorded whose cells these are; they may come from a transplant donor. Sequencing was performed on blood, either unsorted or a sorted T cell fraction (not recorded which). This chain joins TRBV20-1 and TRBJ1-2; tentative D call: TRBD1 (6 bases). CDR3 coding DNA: TGCAGTGCTCGACCCGACAGGATTGGCGGCTACACCTTC. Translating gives CSARPDRIGGYTF.